This TCR beta chain was profiled in a study of cytomegalovirus exposure and HLA in healthy donors. As to this clone: Its antigen is still unknown.

Germline V gene sequence: CDR1 KGHSH, CDR2 LQKENI. Between the trimmed V and J ends, which lost 5 bases and 3 bases, there was a span of 19 bases. The CDR3 contains 16 residues. Study conclusions and caveats: It was reportedly the case that the classifier diagnosed cytomegalovirus status with high specificity and sensitivity.

The table came from immunoSEQ multiplex PCR; TCRdb's copy has only in-frame clones and leaves some out. The sample holds under 350,000 clones, roughly 85% seen once. This chain links TRBV18 with TRBJ1-1; a possible D gene is TRBD1 (5 bases). The receptor was derived from a young woman in good health and CMV-seronegative. The sample was PBMCs. The CDR3 spells CASSSPRRGGYTEAFF. The CDR3 DNA sequence: TGTGCCAGCTCATCCCCCCGTAGGGGCGGATACACTGAAGCTTTCTTT.